These 28 T cell receptor beta chains originate from one sample sequenced in a study of OX40 agonist ivuxolimab in advanced cancers. Sequencing was performed with immunoSEQ multiplex PCR; in TCRdb, only in-frame clones are kept and a portion is missing. The sample includes around 12,000 clones, more than 65% of them seen just once. This specimen was CD4+ or CD8+ T cells sorted from blood, taken in a trial of the OX40 agonist ivuxolimab. The origin of the receptors is an adult with an advanced solid tumor such as melanoma, head and neck, liver or kidney cancer.

The chain links TRBV27 to TRBJ2-7; D gene ambiguous. This CDR3 has 14 residues. V lost 4 bases to trimming and J lost 5 bases, with 15 bases between them. Germline CDR1 MNHEY, CDR2 SMNVEV (reference sequence). CDR3 loop: CASSYEDLRDEQYF. The CDR3 DNA reads TGTGCCAGCAGTTACGAGGACCTTCGGGACGAGCAGTACTTC.

As concerns this clone: A junction boundary mismatches the germline segment, possibly from a read error. The same CDR3 is also encoded by other DNA sequences in this sample. The chain is built from TRBV6-5 and TRBJ1-1; D gene ambiguous. Germline loops: CDR1 MNHEY, CDR2 SVGAGI. CDR3 size: 14 residues. The DNA of the CDR3 is TGTGCCAGCAGTTACAACCTCAGGAGTACTGAAGCTTTTTTT. Its protein product is CASSYNLRSTEAFF.

This chain connects TRBV6-5 to TRBJ2-5; maybe TRBD2 (6 bases). The CDR3 is 14 residues long. V was shortened by 6 bases and J by 6 bases, with 17 bases between the two germline ends. Germline V lookup: CDR1 MNHEY, CDR2 SVGAGI. CDR3: CASSDGAGRKTQYF. CDR3 in DNA: TGTGCCAGCAGCGACGGGGCAGGGAGGAAGACCCAGTACTTC.

On this clone: In the same sample, other DNA sequences code for this CDR3. The chain carries TRBV9 and TRBJ1-1; D is undetermined. Germline-derived CDR1 and CDR2 are SGDLS and YYNGEE. This CDR3 region has 14 residues. The V end lost 0 bases, the J end lost 4 bases, and 10 bases lay between the germline ends. CDR3 DNA: TGTGCCAGCAGCGTAGAGGGCCGGAGCACTGAAGCTTTCTTT. Translated, it gives CASSVEGRSTEAFF.

The sample holds one count of this clone. The chain carries TRBV19 and TRBJ2-7; unclear D gene. Germline V CDR1 and CDR2: LNHDA, SQIVND (reference sequence). The CDR3 extends over 12 amino acids. The germline V and J ends were trimmed by 1 base and 6 bases, with 7 bases remaining between them. CDR3 sequence: CASSIGVGEQYF. The CDR3 DNA sequence: TGTGCCAGTAGTATAGGGGTAGGCGAGCAGTACTTC. The whole variable domain, remainder taken from reference TRBV19 and TRBJ2-7, is DGGITQSPKYLFRKEGQNVTLSCEQNLNHDAMYWYRQDPGQGLRLIYYSQIVNDFQKGDIAEGYSVSREKKESFPLTVTSAQKNPTAFYLCASSIGVGEQYFGPGTRLTVT.

The chain carries TRBV19 and TRBJ1-2, with TRBD1 matching 8 bases. The CDR3 covers 14 residues. Trimming cost V 5 bases and J 6 bases; bases outside gene matches: 8. Germline V gene lookup returns CDR1 LNHDA and CDR2 SQIVND (reference sequence). CDR3 protein: CASSGQGSWDGYTF. The CDR3 coding sequence is TGTGCCAGTAGTGGACAGGGAAGCTGGGATGGCTACACCTTC.

This clone has more than one count but fewer than ten. This chain joins TRBV4-1 and TRBJ2-7; D is undetermined. Germline V gives CDR1 MGHRA, CDR2 YSYEKL. CDR3 length: 13 amino acids. V lost 0 bases and J lost 1, with 4 bases in between. CDR3 amino acids: CASSQDGSYEQYF. CDR3 coding DNA: TGCGCCAGCAGCCAAGATGGGTCCTACGAGCAGTACTTC.

The chain has TRBV30 and TRBJ1-2; D might be TRBD1 (6 bases). This CDR3 spans 15 amino acids. The V and J ends lost 2 bases and 4 bases respectively, with 17 bases between them. Germline CDR1 and CDR2: GTSNPN and SVGIG (reference sequence). Written as DNA, the CDR3 is TGTGCCTGGAGTATACCGGGGGCGCTCGGCTATGGCTACACCTTC. This translates into CAWSIPGALGYGYTF.

This chain connects TRBV10-3 to TRBJ1-5; maybe TRBD1 (5 bases). Trimming left V 6 bases short and J 7 bases short, with 13 bases between. The CDR3 is made up of 13 amino acids. Germline-derived CDR1 and CDR2 are ENHRY and SYGVKD. In DNA form, the CDR3 reads TGTGCCATCAGCGTGACAGCCGCACAGCCCCAGCATTTT. Its translation: CAISVTAAQPQHF.

J is TRBJ2-1 and V is TRBV30; D unresolved. With 0 bases removed from V and 8 bases from J, the gap between germline ends came to 14 bases. Per germline, CDR1 GTSNPN and CDR2 SVGIG (reference sequence). This CDR3 is built from 14 residues. The CDR3, as DNA: TGTGCCTGGAGTGTAACGGGTTTTGACGATGAGCAGTTCTTC. Its translation: CAWSVTGFDDEQFF.

V and J are TRBV10-1 and TRBJ2-3; tentatively, D is TRBD1 (5 bases). Germline-derived CDR1 and CDR2 are WNHNN and SYGVQD (reference sequence). The V end was cut by 11 bases, the J end by 2 bases, with 17 bases between. The length of the CDR3 is 14 residues. The CDR3 spells CAGLRGTHTDTQYF. CDR3 nucleotides: TGCGCCGGCCTTAGGGGAACTCACACAGATACGCAGTATTTT.

The chain recombines TRBV27 with TRBJ2-7; either TRBD1 or TRBD2 may fit D (5 bases each). This CDR3 is 14 amino acids long. Trimming took 3 bases from V and 0 from J, leaving 9 bases between them. The germline V gene has CDR1 MNHEY and CDR2 SMNVEV (reference sequence). The CDR3 DNA reads TGTGCCAGCAGTTTGGGGGTCAGCTCCTACGAGCAGTACTTC. Translating it yields CASSLGVSSYEQYF.

The chain joins TRBV19 to TRBJ2-1; 11 bases fit TRBD2. The CDR3 runs 16 residues. The V segment lost 3 bases and the J segment 4 bases; nucleotides outside the gene matches: 5. CDR1 and CDR2 (germline): LNHDA, SQIVND (reference sequence). CDR3 region: CASSMFASGGYNEQFF. The CDR3, as DNA: TGTGCCAGTAGTATGTTCGCTAGCGGGGGGTACAATGAGCAGTTCTTC.

This chain's CDR3 is CAWSSVDGNQPQHF. CDR3 nucleotides: TGTGCCTGGAGTTCCGTCGATGGCAATCAGCCCCAGCATTTT. The V gene is TRBV30, the J gene TRBJ1-5; D is undetermined. The CDR3 is made up of 14 amino acids. Per the germline V gene, CDR1 is GTSNPN and CDR2 is SVGIG (reference sequence). V was shortened by 2 bases and J by 2 bases, with 10 bases between the two germline ends.

The chain is built from TRBV29-1 and TRBJ2-5; 9 positions agree with TRBD2. CDR3 length: 14 residues. Unmatched junction bases numbered 4, after V lost 0 bases and J lost 5 bases. Germline CDR1 reads SQVTM; CDR2 reads ANQGSEA. The CDR3 is CSVEDLAGSETQYF. DNA for the CDR3: TGCAGCGTTGAAGATCTAGCGGGGAGCGAGACCCAGTACTTC.

Here the CDR3 reads CASSSYYEQYF. CDR3 coding DNA: TGTGCCAGCAGCTCCTACTACGAGCAGTACTTC. V gene TRBV5-6 combines with J gene TRBJ2-5; no definite D call. The J call may not be correct, given that the DNA end is closer to TRBJ2-7. The CDR3 has 11 amino acids. CDR1 SGHDT and CDR2 YYEEEE come from the germline V gene.

Sample share makes this clone large. The CDR3 DNA reads as TGTGCCAGCCAATTGGGTATTGCCCATGGCTACACCTTC. Its protein product is CASQLGIAHGYTF. The chain links TRBV19 to TRBJ1-2; D remains unclear. CDR3 length: 13 amino acids. Germline-derived CDR1 and CDR2 are LNHDA and SQIVND (reference sequence). Trimming left V 9 bases short and J 6 bases short, with 17 bases between. The entire variable domain, with the rest obtained from reference TRBV19 and TRBJ1-2, is as follows: DGGITQSPKYLFRKEGQNVTLSCEQNLNHDAMYWYRQDPGQGLRLIYYSQIVNDFQKGDIAEGYSVSREKKESFPLTVTSAQKNPTAFYLCASQLGIAHGYTFGSGTRLTVV.

The chain uses TRBV9 and TRBJ2-2; D call uncertain. CDR3 size: 13 residues. Germline lookup yields CDR1 SGDLS and CDR2 YYNGEE. Trimming removed 4 bases from V and 8 bases from J, with 12 bases in between. The CDR3 here is CASSYTGEGELFF. As DNA, the CDR3 is TGTGCCAGCAGCTACACCGGAGAGGGGGAGCTGTTTTTT.

This rearrangement joins TRBV4-1 to TRBJ1-3, with D perhaps TRBD1 (6 bases). Between the trimmed V and J ends, which lost 1 base and 2 bases, there was a span of 9 bases. CDR3 size: 15 residues. Germline V lookup: CDR1 MGHRA, CDR2 YSYEKL. In nucleotides, the CDR3 is TGCGCCAGCAGCCAAGTAAAGGGGGCTGGAAACACCATATATTTT. Amino acid sequence: CASSQVKGAGNTIYF.

The chain combines TRBV7-9 with TRBJ1-2; a weak D match, TRBD1 (5 bases). The CDR3 sequence is 14 residues long. Trimming removed 3 bases at V and 6 bases at J, with 14 bases between. Germline V lookup: CDR1 SEHNR, CDR2 FQNEAQ (reference sequence). CDR3: CASSFRVLGDGYTF. In DNA form, the CDR3 reads TGTGCCAGCAGCTTCAGGGTTTTGGGTGATGGCTACACCTTC.

The J gene is TRBJ1-1, the V gene TRBV29-1; D unresolved. CDR3 length: 11 residues. The V and J ends lost 4 bases and 2 bases respectively, with 5 bases between them. CDR1 and CDR2 from the germline V gene are SQVTM and ANQGSEA. The CDR3 sequence: CSVALNTEAFF. The DNA for the CDR3 is TGCAGCGTTGCCCTTAACACTGAAGCTTTCTTT.

The chain is built from TRBV19 and TRBJ2-2; 7 bases fit TRBD2. V gave up 11 bases and J gave up 5 bases; unmatched junction bases: 5. Germline CDR1 LNHDA, CDR2 SQIVND (reference sequence). This CDR3 has 12 amino acids. The DNA of the CDR3 is TGTGCCTCAACTAGCGATACCGGGGAGCTGTTTTTT. It encodes CASTSDTGELFF.

The sample holds a few counts of this clone. V is TRBV5-4 and J is TRBJ2-2; 7 nucleotides match TRBD1. The germline V gene has CDR1 SGHNT and CDR2 YYREEE (reference sequence). The CDR3 has 15 residues. Trimming at V came to 4 bases and at J to 0 bases, leaving 3 bases not matched to a gene. The chain's CDR3 is CASSDGTANTGELFF. Here the CDR3 DNA reads TGTGCCAGCAGCGACGGGACAGCGAACACCGGGGAGCTGTTTTTT. Supplemented by reference TRBV5-4 and TRBJ2-2, the full variable domain reads ETGVTQSPTHLIKTRGQQVTLRCSSQSGHNTVSWYQQALGQGPQFIFQYYREEENGRGNFPPRFSGLQFPNYSSELNVNALELDDSALYLCASSDGTANTGELFFGEGSRLTVL.

The chain uses TRBV19 and TRBJ1-1; D is unclear. This CDR3 is built from 13 residues. V lost 8 bases, J lost 1 base, and 11 bases lay in between. In germline, CDR1 is LNHDA, CDR2 SQIVND (reference sequence). The CDR3 region has the DNA TGTGCCAGTCAAACCGCCCCGAACACTGAAGCTTTCTTT. Its protein product is CASQTAPNTEAFF.

The chain is built from TRBV7-2 and TRBJ2-7; maybe TRBD2 (5 bases). Between the trimmed V and J ends, which lost 5 bases and 7 bases, there was a span of 15 bases. The germline CDR1 and CDR2 sequences are SGHTA and FQGNSA. This CDR3 is built from 13 residues. The CDR3 loop is CASSPDFLGEQYF. The CDR3 coding sequence is TGTGCCAGCAGCCCGGACTTTCTCGGGGAGCAGTACTTC.

The rearrangement uses TRBV29-1 and TRBJ2-2, with D uncertain. The ends were cut back, 3 bases at V and 1 base at J, with 15 bases in the middle. Germline lookup yields CDR1 SQVTM and CDR2 ANQGSEA. The CDR3 extends over 16 amino acids. CDR3 region: CSVEGGVVGNTGELFF. As DNA, the CDR3 is TGCAGCGTTGAGGGTGGAGTTGTCGGGAACACCGGGGAGCTGTTTTTT.

The V call is TRBV28, the J call TRBJ1-1; the D is unclear. Germline CDR1 is MDHEN and CDR2 is SYDVKM. The V and J ends lost 3 bases and 1 base respectively, with 12 bases between them. This CDR3 comprises 15 residues. CDR3 loop: CASSLGTTTNTEAFF. The CDR3 coding sequence is TGTGCCAGCAGTTTGGGCACCACTACGAACACTGAAGCTTTCTTT.

Only a few counts were recorded for this clone. The chain joins TRBV1 to TRBJ2-6; the table gives TRBD2 as D, unverified against the DNA. TRBV1 counts as a pseudogene. The CDR3 totals 14 residues. CDR3 residues: CTSRAQSRANVLTF. DNA of the CDR3: TGCACCAGCAGAGCGCAAAGTCGGGCCAACGTCCTGACTTTC.